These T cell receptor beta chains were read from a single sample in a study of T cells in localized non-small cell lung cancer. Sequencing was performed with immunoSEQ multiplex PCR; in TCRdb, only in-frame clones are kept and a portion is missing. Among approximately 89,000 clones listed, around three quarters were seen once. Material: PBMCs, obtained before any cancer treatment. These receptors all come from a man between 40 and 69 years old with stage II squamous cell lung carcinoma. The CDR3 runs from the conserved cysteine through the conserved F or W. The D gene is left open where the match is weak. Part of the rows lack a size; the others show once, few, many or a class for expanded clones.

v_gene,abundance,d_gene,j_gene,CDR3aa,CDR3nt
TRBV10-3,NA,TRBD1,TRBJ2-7,CAISEPRAGGYEQYF,TGTGCCATCAGTGAGCCCCGGGCAGGGGGCTACGAGCAGTACTTC
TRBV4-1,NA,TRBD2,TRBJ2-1,CASSQGGSGSRNEQFF,TGCGCCAGCAGCCAGGGCGGGAGCGGGAGTAGAAATGAGCAGTTCTTC
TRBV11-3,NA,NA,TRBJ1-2,CASSLPERLNYGYTF,TGTGCCAGCAGCCTACCCGAGCGGCTTAACTATGGCTACACCTTC
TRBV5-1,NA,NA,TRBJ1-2,CASSLQAASNYGYTF,TGCGCCAGCAGCCTCCAGGCAGCCTCTAACTATGGCTACACCTTC
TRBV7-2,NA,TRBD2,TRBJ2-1,CASSLVGLAGGEEQFF,TGTGCCAGCAGCTTAGTGGGACTAGCGGGAGGGGAAGAGCAGTTCTTC
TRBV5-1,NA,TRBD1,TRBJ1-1,CASSSWTGQAEAFF,TGCGCCAGCAGCTCTTGGACAGGGCAGGCTGAAGCTTTCTTT
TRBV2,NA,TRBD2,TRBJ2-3,CASSVLAGTADTQYF,TGTGCCAGCAGTGTTTTAGCGGGGACGGCAGATACGCAGTATTTT
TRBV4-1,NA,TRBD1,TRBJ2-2,CASSQVGTAGELFF,TGCGCCAGCAGCCAAGTGGGGACAGCCGGGGAGCTGTTTTTT
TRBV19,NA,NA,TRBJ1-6,CASSIPGREGDNSPLHF,TGTGCCAGTAGTATACCCGGTCGGGAAGGAGATAATTCACCCCTCCACTTT
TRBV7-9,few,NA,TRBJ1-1,CASSLSRLNTEAFF,TGTGCCAGCAGCTTGAGCAGATTGAACACTGAAGCTTTCTTT
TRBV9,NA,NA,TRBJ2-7,CASSSSTGGLGEHEQYF,TGTGCCAGCAGCTCTTCTACCGGGGGGCTCGGCGAGCACGAGCAGTACTTC
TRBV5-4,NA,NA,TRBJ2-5,CASSSDYLKGTQYF,TGTGCCAGCAGCTCTGACTACCTCAAGGGGACCCAGTACTTC
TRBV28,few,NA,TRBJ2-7,CASSLWAGPNPEQYF,TGTGCCAGCAGTTTATGGGCAGGGCCAAACCCCGAGCAGTACTTC
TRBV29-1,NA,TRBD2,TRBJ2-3,CSVGQRGTDTQYF,TGCAGCGTTGGGCAGCGGGGAACAGATACGCAGTATTTT
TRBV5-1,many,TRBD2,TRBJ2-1,CASSLAPSGTINEQFF,TGCGCCAGCAGCTTGGCCCCTAGCGGGACTATCAATGAGCAGTTCTTC
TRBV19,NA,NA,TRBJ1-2,CASSIVTGANYGYTF,TGTGCCAGTAGTATAGTAACAGGAGCTAACTATGGCTACACCTTC
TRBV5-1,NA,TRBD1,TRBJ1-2,CASSFLTGISDGYTF,TGCGCCAGCAGCTTTTTGACAGGGATCTCAGATGGCTACACCTTC
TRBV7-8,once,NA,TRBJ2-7,CASSFQGGGTYEQYF,TGTGCCAGCAGTTTTCAGGGAGGGGGAACCTACGAGCAGTACTTC
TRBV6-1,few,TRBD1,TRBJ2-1,CASSEVGRTGGYYNEQFF,TGTGCCAGCAGTGAAGTCGGAAGGACAGGGGGTTATTACAATGAGCAGTTCTTC
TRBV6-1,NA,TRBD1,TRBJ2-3,CASRDRTSTDTQYF,TGTGCCAGCCGGGACAGAACTAGCACAGATACGCAGTATTTT
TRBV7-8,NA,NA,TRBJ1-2,CASSSPNWGYTF,TGTGCCAGCAGCAGCCCCAACTGGGGCTACACCTTC
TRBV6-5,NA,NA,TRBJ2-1,CASSSPPEGQFF,TGTGCCAGCAGCTCCCCCCCCGAGGGGCAGTTCTTC
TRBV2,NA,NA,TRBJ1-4,CASMRGGVVEKLFF,TGTGCCAGCATGCGAGGGGGAGTAGTTGAAAAACTGTTTTTT
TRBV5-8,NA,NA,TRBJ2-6,CASLWIDSGANVLTF,TGTGCCAGCCTCTGGATAGACTCTGGGGCCAACGTCCTGACTTTC
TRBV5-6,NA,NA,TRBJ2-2,CASSLSGITGELFF,TGTGCCAGCAGCTTGTCCGGTATTACCGGGGAGCTGTTTTTT
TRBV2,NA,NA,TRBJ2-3,CASSPRDTQYF,TGTGCCAGCAGTCCGAGAGATACGCAGTATTTT
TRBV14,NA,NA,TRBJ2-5,CASSQVAGLTLEETQYF,TGTGCCAGCAGCCAGGTGGCAGGGCTAACTCTGGAAGAGACCCAGTACTTC
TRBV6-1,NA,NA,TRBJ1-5,CASSDPPGRYNQPQHF,TGTGCCAGCAGTGATCCCCCCGGCCGATACAATCAGCCCCAGCATTTT
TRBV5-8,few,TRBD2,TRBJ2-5,CASSPGGVQETQYF,TGTGCCAGCAGCCCCGGGGGGGTACAGGAGACCCAGTACTTC
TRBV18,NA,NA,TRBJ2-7,CASSGGSYEQYF,TGTGCCAGCTCCGGAGGCTCCTACGAGCAGTACTTC
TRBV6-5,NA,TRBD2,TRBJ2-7,CASKKGLADYEQYF,TGTGCCAGCAAGAAGGGACTAGCAGACTACGAGCAGTACTTC
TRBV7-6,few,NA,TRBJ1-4,CASSLSGKLFF,TGTGCCAGCAGCTTATCCGGGAAACTGTTTTTT
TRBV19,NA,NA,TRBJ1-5,CASSIGHEGFSNQPQHF,TGTGCCAGTAGTATCGGCCACGAGGGGTTTAGCAATCAGCCCCAGCATTTT
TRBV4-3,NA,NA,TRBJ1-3,CASSHGSSGNTIYF,TGCGCCAGCAGCCACGGCAGCTCTGGAAACACCATATATTTT